What follows are 16 T cell receptor beta chains derived from one specimen sequenced in a study of cytomegalovirus exposure and HLA in healthy donors (dated by TCRdb to 2016 to 2017). Libraries were constructed by the immunoSEQ multiplex PCR assay. For the multiplex PCR, a mixture combining 60 forward primers for TCR Vbeta segments and 13 reverse primers for TCR Jbeta segments was used. TCRdb carries this immuneACCESS record with in-frame sequences only. Its versions omit some clonotypes, under half of them owing to an unresolved V gene in the studies checked, with the rest unexplained. Here the sample has about 130,000 clones; about 82% occur a single time. About 4.4% of the sample is taken by the ten largest. Sequencing used PBMCs. Receptor source: a man aged 25 to 45 in good health.

The chain links TRBV7-2 to TRBJ2-7, with 7 bases fitting TRBD2. Germline lookup yields CDR1 SGHTA and CDR2 FQGNSA. The CDR3 sequence is 17 residues long. With V trimmed by 1 base and J by 0 bases, 9 bases remained unmatched. The CDR3 region has the DNA TGTGCCAGCAGCTTAGGGGGGGGTCGAAGGAGCTCCTACGAGCAGTACTTC. This translates into CASSLGGGRRSSYEQYF.

Points on this clone: The identical CDR3 is also encoded by other nucleotide sequences in the sample. The chain combines TRBV27 with TRBJ1-5, with 11 bases that match TRBD1. Germline trimming cut 5 bases from V and 6 bases from J; bases unmatched to any gene: 3. The germline V gene has CDR1 MNHEY and CDR2 SMNVEV (reference sequence). This CDR3 region has 14 residues. The DNA of the CDR3 is TGTGCCAGCAGTGCGGGACAGGGGGTTCAGCCCCAGCATTTT. Translated: CASSAGQGVQPQHF.

This clone was counted between two and nine times. This chain joins TRBV19 and TRBJ1-5; D possibly corresponds to TRBD1 (6 bases). Germline V gene sequence: CDR1 LNHDA, CDR2 SQIVND (reference sequence). The CDR3 loop spans 13 amino acids. With 5 bases removed from V and 5 bases from J, the gap between germline ends came to 10 bases. The CDR3 loop reads CASSPQGHQPQHF. DNA of the CDR3: TGTGCCAGTAGTCCCCAGGGGCATCAGCCCCAGCATTTT.

The genes are TRBV6-5 and TRBJ1-5; 9 positions match TRBD1. The V segment lost 8 bases and the J segment 4 bases; nucleotides outside the gene matches: 6. The CDR3 runs 14 residues. The germline CDR1 and CDR2 sequences are MNHEY and SVGAGI. The chain's CDR3 is CASARGQGNQPQHF. CDR3 bases: TGTGCCAGCGCTAGGGGACAGGGTAATCAGCCCCAGCATTTT.

The chain couples TRBV6-1 to TRBJ2-3; TRBD2 agrees at 10 bases. The CDR3 is 15 residues long. Germline V CDR1 and CDR2: MNHNS, SASEGT. J gave up 7 bases and V 1 base, and 5 bases lay outside the gene matches. The CDR3 region is CASSEGPSGSYTQYF. CDR3 in DNA: TGTGCCAGCAGTGAAGGGCCTAGCGGGAGTTATACGCAGTATTTT.

This clone was picked up one time. The chain couples TRBV14 to TRBJ2-7, with a tentative D call TRBD1 (5 bases). Germline V CDR1 and CDR2: SGHDN, FVKESK. V lost 1 base to trimming and J lost 6 bases, with 22 bases between them. The CDR3 consists of 17 residues. In nucleotides, the CDR3 is TGTGCCAGCAGCCAAGCGGGTGTGAGGACACCGAGAAGCGAGCAGTACTTC. As protein: CASSQAGVRTPRSEQYF.

V is TRBV5-1 and J is TRBJ2-5; possible D gene TRBD1, 6 bases. TRBJ2-7 matches the DNA end more closely, so the J call is doubtful. The CDR3 consists of 14 residues. In germline, CDR1 is SGHRS, CDR2 YFSETQ. CDR3 protein: CASSGYRDWDEQYF. CDR3 DNA sequence: TGCGCCAGCAGCGGCTACAGGGATTGGGACGAGCAGTACTTC.

The CDR3 spells CASSPQVDRGLYEQYF. Written as DNA, the CDR3 is TGTGCCAGCAGCCCTCAAGTGGACAGGGGCCTTTACGAGCAGTACTTC. The chain employs TRBV4-2 and TRBJ2-5; 9 nucleotides align to TRBD1. The closer fit of TRBJ2-7 to the DNA end suggests the J call may be wrong. CDR1 is LGHNA, CDR2 YNFKEQ, per germline. This CDR3 is 16 amino acids long.

This clone appeared a single time. The chain links TRBV9 to TRBJ1-4, with D possibly TRBD1 on 5 matching bases. Trimming removed 0 bases from V and 8 bases from J, with 14 bases in between. CDR1 and CDR2 from the germline V gene are SGDLS and YYNGEE. CDR3 length equals 15 residues. In nucleotides, the CDR3 is TGTGCCAGCAGCGTAGAAGGCTCAGGGAACGAAAAACTGTTTTTT. Translating gives CASSVEGSGNEKLFF.

This chain links TRBV6-5 with TRBJ1-5; D is undetermined. Trimming pared 6 bases from V and 4 bases from J, leaving 16 bases between. In germline, CDR1 is MNHEY, CDR2 SVGAGI. The CDR3 is 15 residues long. CDR3 sequence reads: CASSPGTGRNQPQHF. DNA for the CDR3: TGTGCCAGCAGCCCCGGCACGGGGAGGAATCAGCCCCAGCATTTT.

The chain has TRBV9 and TRBJ1-1; D might be TRBD1 (5 bases). The CDR3 sequence is 15 residues long. Per the germline V gene, CDR1 is SGDLS and CDR2 is YYNGEE. V was clipped by 0 bases and J by 1 base, with 10 bases between them. In DNA, the CDR3 is TGTGCCAGCAGCGTAGAAGGACACTCGAACACTGAAGCTTTCTTT. Its translation is CASSVEGHSNTEAFF.

This chain uses TRBV19 with TRBJ2-6; tentatively, D is TRBD2 (5 bases). The germline gives CDR1 LNHDA, CDR2 SQIVND (reference sequence). This CDR3 has 15 amino acids. Trimming took 7 bases from V and 0 from J, leaving 10 bases between them. DNA of the CDR3: TGTGCCAGTACCGAGGGAAACTCTGGGGCCAACGTCCTGACTTTC. This translates into CASTEGNSGANVLTF.

This clone was seen more than once but under ten times. The genes are TRBV7-9 and TRBJ2-7, with D unresolved. This CDR3 has 13 residues. Between the trimmed V and J ends, which lost 3 bases and 3 bases, there was a span of 9 bases. Germline V CDR1 and CDR2: SEHNR, FQNEAQ (reference sequence). The CDR3 region has the DNA TGTGCCAGCAGCTTCTCTAGTCACTACGAGCAGTACTTC. Translated, it gives CASSFSSHYEQYF.

The chain links TRBV6-1 to TRBJ2-7; 7 bases are shared with TRBD2. Germline V gene sequence: CDR1 MNHNS, CDR2 SASEGT. Losses at the gene ends were 9 bases for V and 7 bases for J; bases not matched to a gene: 18. The CDR3 has 15 residues. CDR3 in DNA: TGTGCCAGGGGGGGGTGGGTCGGGGCAGTAGGTGAGCAGTACTTC. Its protein product is CARGGWVGAVGEQYF.

CDR3 nucleotides: TGTGCCAGCAGTTACTCTAGCGGAACCAATGAGCAGTTCTTC. Its protein is CASSYSSGTNEQFF. J is TRBJ2-1 and V is TRBV27, with 7 bases matching TRBD2. Looked up from germline, CDR1 is MNHEY and CDR2 is SMNVEV (reference sequence). The CDR3 has 14 residues. The junction had 6 bases not matched to a gene; V was cut back by 4 bases and J by 6 bases.

The genes are TRBV6-5 and TRBJ2-7; 7 nucleotides agree with TRBD1. After removal of 0 bases from V and 4 bases from J, the junction contained 3 bases not matched to a gene. The CDR3 runs 14 residues. The germline V gene encodes CDR1 MNHEY and CDR2 SVGAGI. The CDR3 is CASSYSARGYEQYF. In nucleotides, the CDR3 is TGTGCCAGCAGTTACTCAGCCAGGGGGTACGAGCAGTACTTC.